Listed here are 6 T cell receptor beta chains from one sample, sequenced in a study of tumor-infiltrating lymphocytes in primary liver carcinoma. From about 530 ng total RNA, TCR beta cDNA was generated with a primer in the constant region. Library construction for TCR beta comprised three nested multiplex PCR rounds performed with slightly modified ARM-PCR. Running about 11 cycles apiece, the first two PCR rounds relied on TRBV1-TRBV30 forward primers together with a C-beta reverse primer. TCRdb reprocessed the multiplex PCR reads with MiXCR, giving one entry per CDR3 protein. Of approximately 320,000 distinct CDR3 sequences in the sample, 50% to 75% were seen once. They got blood RNA out of unsorted whole blood and also pulled out germline DNA. Sequenced material: peripheral blood. These receptors came from a woman aged 25 to 39 with primary liver carcinoma and hepatitis B virus infection.

A word on this clonotype: Given a much more abundant clone one base away, this may be a read error. The rearrangement joins TRBV6-5 to TRBJ2-7, with a possible D match to TRBD2 (6 bases). Germline loops: CDR1 MNHEY, CDR2 SVGAGI. The CDR3 runs to 16 residues. The CDR3: CVSSYSPLADTYEQYF. The CDR3 DNA sequence: TGTGTCAGCAGTTACTCACCACTAGCAGACACCTACGAGCAGTACTTC.

This clonotype showed up many times. The chain carries TRBV6-6 and TRBJ2-1; TRBD2 matches at 11 bases. The CDR3 runs 18 residues. The germline gives CDR1 MNHNY, CDR2 SVGAGI (reference sequence). The junction had 15 bases not matched to a gene; V was cut back by 6 bases and J by 5 bases. The CDR3 loop is CASRQSRSGRAVDNEQFF. In nucleotides, the CDR3 is TGTGCCAGCAGACAGAGCCGTAGCGGGAGGGCCGTGGACAATGAGCAGTTCTTC.

J is TRBJ2-1 and V is TRBV5-6; 10 nucleotides align to TRBD2. V was clipped by 2 bases and J by 0 bases; unmatched bases: 2. This CDR3 region has 16 residues. Germline V gives CDR1 SGHDT, CDR2 YYEEEE. The CDR3 is CASSLLAGRSYNEQFF. The CDR3 bases are TGTGCCAGCAGCTTACTAGCGGGACGCTCCTACAATGAGCAGTTCTTC.

This clonotype was counted a single time. This may come from a read error, since a much larger clone is one base off. The chain is built from TRBV29-1 and TRBJ2-1, with a tentative D call TRBD1 (5 bases). This CDR3 region has 13 residues. V shed 7 bases and J shed 5 bases, with 15 bases lying between them. CDR1 is SQVTM, CDR2 ANQGSEA, per germline. The DNA of the CDR3 is TGCAGCGCTATGAGTGACAGCCACAATGAGCAGTTCTTC. It codes for CSAMSDSHNEQFF.

This clonotype occurred many times. J is TRBJ1-2 and V is TRBV6-5; D possibly corresponds to TRBD1 (6 bases). Per germline, CDR1 MNHEY and CDR2 SVGAGI. The CDR3 spans 16 residues. V was clipped by 6 bases and J by 4 bases, with 21 bases between them. The chain's CDR3 is CASRRGGLGGGYGYTF. In DNA, the CDR3 is TGTGCCAGCAGGAGGGGGGGATTAGGGGGAGGCTATGGCTACACCTTC.

This clonotype was observed a few times. The chain employs TRBV29-1 and TRBJ1-1; unclear D gene. Germline values: CDR1 SQVTM, CDR2 ANQGSEA. The V gene lost 4 bases and the J gene lost 7 bases, with 10 bases spanning the gap. The CDR3 contains 11 residues. CDR3 sequence (DNA): TGCAGCGTTGGAGGGTATAATGAAGCTTTCTTT. As protein: CSVGGYNEAFF.